Listed here is a single TCR beta chain. Its antigen is currently unknown. The ends were cut back, 4 bases at V and 0 bases at J, with 16 bases in the middle. CDR3 length equals 16 residues. Per germline, CDR1 SGHRS and CDR2 YFSETQ. TCRdb itself ran the RT-PCR reads through MiXCR, one entry per CDR3 protein. Of about 830,000 distinct CDR3 sequences detected, roughly 20% appear once; the ten largest clones hold 9.5% to 13%. The source of the sample is a study of response to subunit inactivated influenza vaccine. Points from the study as a whole: Only a handful of new T cells, the authors suggested, are recruited with each seasonal influenza vaccination.

J is TRBJ1-1 and V is TRBV5-1; perhaps TRBD1 as D (6 bases). The source of this sequence is a man aged 50-59 years who received an inactivated influenza vaccine. The sample in question was PBMCs from blood, obtained 5 to 6 days after vaccination. CDR3 sequence reads: CASSHLQGSMNTEAFF. The DNA for the CDR3 is TGCGCCAGCAGCCACCTCCAGGGGTCCATGAACACTGAAGCTTTCTTT.